These 22 T cell receptor beta chains were sequenced from one sample in a study of T cells after yellow fever vaccination. TCRdb reanalysed the 5' RACE reads using MiXCR and keeps one entry per CDR3 protein. Counted here are hundreds of thousands of distinct CDR3 sequences, about 4% occurring once; the ten biggest clones make up about 26%. The source was PBMCs, collected 5 days after the yellow fever booster vaccination. Source of these receptors: a man aged 18 to 30 who received the YFV17D yellow fever vaccine.

The rearrangement uses TRBV4-1 and TRBJ1-1, with 7 bases matching TRBD1. V trimming: 2 bases; J trimming: 3 bases; junction bases outside the gene matches: 3. There are 14 residues in the CDR3. CDR1 MGHRA and CDR2 YSYEKL come from the germline V gene. The CDR3, as DNA: TGCGCCAGCAGCCAACCGACAGGGTACACTGAAGCTTTCTTT. This codes for CASSQPTGYTEAFF.

The chain recombines TRBV18 with TRBJ1-1; a weak D match, TRBD1 (6 bases). The CDR3 is 13 amino acids. Germline-derived CDR1 and CDR2 are KGHSH and LQKENI. The germline V and J ends were trimmed by 6 bases and 5 bases, with 13 bases remaining between them. The DNA of the CDR3 is TGTGCCAGCTCGGACAGCCCCCGGACTGAAGCTTTCTTT. Amino acids: CASSDSPRTEAFF.

This clonotype was detected many times. The chain combines TRBV28 with TRBJ2-4; a weak D match, TRBD1 (5 bases). Germline loops: CDR1 MDHEN, CDR2 SYDVKM. The CDR3 extends over 16 amino acids. Trimming cost V 2 bases and J 3 bases, with 14 bases left between them. Here the CDR3 DNA reads TGTGCCAGCAGTTTAAAATCAGGGATCGGCAAAAACATTCAGTACTTC. This translates into CASSLKSGIGKNIQYF.

J is TRBJ1-5 and V is TRBV5-1; D is unresolved. The V gene's germline CDR1 is SGHRS and CDR2 YFSETQ. Between the trimmed V and J ends, which lost 0 bases and 3 bases, there was a span of 10 bases. This CDR3 comprises 15 residues. In nucleotides, the CDR3 is TGCGCCAGCAGCTTGGCGGGTCGGTACAATCAGCCCCAGCATTTT. It specifies CASSLAGRYNQPQHF.

This clonotype occurred a few times. The chain recombines TRBV5-1 with TRBJ1-1; unclear D gene. The germline CDR1 and CDR2 sequences are SGHRS and YFSETQ. The CDR3 runs to 15 residues. Trimming stripped 0 bases from V and 0 bases from J, with 9 bases between. The CDR3 here is CASSLEGSVNTEAFF. The DNA of the CDR3 is TGCGCCAGCAGCTTGGAGGGCTCGGTGAACACTGAAGCTTTCTTT.

This clonotype turned up a few times. CDR3 DNA sequence: TGTGCCAGCAGCTTCGATCCGACAAGCATATATTTT. As protein: CASSFDPTSIYF. V usage is TRBV7-9 and J usage is TRBJ1-3; no reliable D call. The germline CDR1 and CDR2 sequences are SEHNR and FQNEAQ (reference sequence). Trimming pared 3 bases from V and 12 bases from J, leaving 12 bases between. There are 12 residues in the CDR3.

At least ten counts were recorded for this clonotype. The chain is built from TRBV20-1 and TRBJ1-2; no clear D. The germline V gene has CDR1 DFQATT and CDR2 SNEGSKA (reference sequence). V was trimmed by 0 bases and J by 7 bases, leaving 21 bases between them. The CDR3 loop spans 16 amino acids. The CDR3: CSARDYKGVAPSGYTF. CDR3 coding DNA: TGCAGTGCTAGAGATTATAAGGGTGTGGCTCCTAGTGGCTACACCTTC.

This clonotype was detected many times. The chain links TRBV13 to TRBJ1-2; D is unclear. Looked up from germline, CDR1 is PRHDT and CDR2 is FYEKMQ (reference sequence). The CDR3 is 15 amino acids. Trimming stripped 1 base from V and 0 bases from J, with 9 bases between. This CDR3 reads CASSLAGRANYGYTF. The CDR3 DNA reads as TGTGCCAGCAGCTTAGCCGGGCGGGCTAACTATGGCTACACCTTC.

The chain combines TRBV12-3 or TRBV12-4 with TRBJ2-2, with no clear D. The CDR3 runs 14 residues. With 7 bases removed from V and 6 bases from J, the gap between germline ends came to 15 bases. Here the CDR3 reads CASTRPGPAGELFF. CDR3 nucleotide sequence: TGTGCCAGCACTCGGCCAGGCCCCGCCGGGGAGCTGTTTTTT.

This clonotype showed up just a few times. V and J are TRBV6-5 and TRBJ2-7; tentatively, D is TRBD2 (6 bases). Germline CDR1 is MNHEY and CDR2 is SVGAGI. V lost 3 bases, J lost 3 bases, and 12 bases lay in between. This CDR3 has 14 residues. CDR3 sequence (DNA): TGTGCCAGCAGTTATGGAGGGATCCACTACGAGCAGTACTTC. Translated, it gives CASSYGGIHYEQYF.

This clonotype was counted many times. The chain combines TRBV20-1 with TRBJ1-2, with TRBD1 matching 8 bases. The CDR3 length is 15 residues. CDR1 DFQATT and CDR2 SNEGSKA come from the germline V gene (reference sequence). V lost 1 base and J lost 6; bases outside the gene matches: 10. The CDR3 coding sequence is TGCAGTGCTAGAGGCGCAAGGACAGGGCTGGATGGCTACACCTTC. The encoded protein is CSARGARTGLDGYTF.

Ten or more counts support this clonotype. The chain uses TRBV5-1 and TRBJ2-7; 9 bases fit TRBD1. The CDR3 totals 14 residues. V shed 4 bases and J 5 bases; nucleotides not matched to a gene: 7. Germline-derived CDR1 and CDR2 are SGHRS and YFSETQ. The CDR3 sequence: CASSPGDRDHEQYV. Here the CDR3 DNA reads TGCGCCAGCAGCCCCGGGGACAGGGACCACGAGCAGTACGTC.

This clonotype was observed many times. The rearrangement links TRBV7-2 to TRBJ2-3; 10 nucleotides match TRBD2. The J segment lost 5 bases and the V segment lost 1 base, leaving 9 bases of the junction unmatched. Germline CDR1 reads SGHTA; CDR2 reads FQGNSA. This CDR3 comprises 17 residues. CDR3 loop: CASSLGISGGAVDTQYF. The DNA for the CDR3 is TGTGCCAGCAGCTTAGGCATAAGCGGGGGGGCCGTAGATACGCAGTATTTT.

In its sample, this clonotype was seen many times. J is TRBJ2-5 and V is TRBV7-8; D possibly corresponds to TRBD1 (6 bases). Deletions cut 5 bases from V and 7 bases from J, with 23 bases between. Germline lookup yields CDR1 SGHVS and CDR2 FQNEAQ. The CDR3 consists of 16 residues. In DNA, the CDR3 is TGTGCCAGCAGCGGCCGCCGGGACATCACTCTAGCGACCCAGTACTTC. Protein sequence: CASSGRRDITLATQYF.

In its sample, this clonotype was seen a few times. V gene TRBV20-1 combines with J gene TRBJ2-3; TRBD2 is a possible D gene (5 bases). Germline CDR1 DFQATT, CDR2 SNEGSKA (reference sequence). The CDR3 extends over 14 amino acids. Deletions cut 0 bases from V and 1 base from J, with 8 bases between. The CDR3 loop reads CSARDGRGTDTQYF. Here the CDR3 DNA reads TGCAGTGCTAGAGATGGGCGGGGCACAGATACGCAGTATTTT.

This clonotype appeared once. This sequence joins TRBV5-1 and TRBJ2-6, with D possibly being TRBD1 (6 bases). The CDR3 spans 16 residues. Per germline, CDR1 SGHRS and CDR2 YFSETQ. The V end lost 4 bases, the J end lost 2 bases, and 13 bases lay between the germline ends. This CDR3 reads CASSPRAGAGANVLTF. The CDR3 DNA follows: TGCGCCAGCAGCCCGAGGGCAGGGGCTGGGGCCAACGTCCTGACTTTC. Combining the CDR3 with reference TRBV5-1 and TRBJ2-6 gives the whole variable domain KAGVTQTPRYLIKTRGQQVTLSCSPISGHRSVSWYQQTPGQGLQFLFEYFSETQRNKGNFPGRFSGRQFSNSRSEMNVSTLELGDSALYLCASSPRAGAGANVLTFGAGSRLTVL.

The table lists this clonotype with a few counts. This chain connects TRBV10-3 to TRBJ2-1, with D possibly TRBD2 on 6 matching bases. Germline values: CDR1 ENHRY, CDR2 SYGVKD. Trimming cost V 6 bases and J 11 bases, with 17 bases left between them. This CDR3 has 13 amino acids. Here the CDR3 reads CAISPPAGGKQFF. CDR3 bases: TGTGCCATCAGCCCCCCGGCCGGGGGTAAGCAGTTCTTC.

This clonotype was seen at least ten times. The chain recombines TRBV28 with TRBJ2-1, with TRBD2 matching over 13 bases. Germline trimming cut 5 bases from V and 4 bases from J; bases unmatched to any gene: 5. The length of the CDR3 is 16 residues. CDR1 MDHEN and CDR2 SYDVKM come from the germline V gene. In DNA form, the CDR3 reads TGTGCCAGCAGTGCCTCGACTAGCGGGGGGTACAATGAGCAGTTCTTC. This gives the protein CASSASTSGGYNEQFF.

This clonotype was seen at least ten times. The chain carries TRBV12-3 or TRBV12-4 and TRBJ1-5; 9 nucleotides align to TRBD1. V lost 7 bases to trimming and J lost 6 bases; unmatched junction nucleotides: 1. This CDR3 contains 12 residues. In DNA form, the CDR3 reads TGTGCCAGCATGGGACAGGGTCAGCCCCAGCATTTT. It is translated as CASMGQGQPQHF.

This clonotype was picked up many times. The chain carries TRBV20-1 and TRBJ2-5; the D gene is possibly TRBD2 (6 bases). Per germline, CDR1 DFQATT and CDR2 SNEGSKA (reference sequence). This CDR3 contains 14 residues. Trimming cost V 1 base and J 2 bases, with 11 bases left between them. The CDR3 loop is CSARGGTGQETQYF. The DNA of the CDR3 is TGCAGTGCTAGAGGCGGGACCGGGCAAGAGACCCAGTACTTC.

The chain has TRBV4-1 and TRBJ2-1; 10 bases line up with TRBD1. V lost 4 bases and J lost 5; bases outside the gene matches: 5. From germline, CDR1 is MGHRA and CDR2 YSYEKL. The CDR3 consists of 15 residues. In DNA form, the CDR3 reads TGCGCCAGCAGCCTTGGACAGGGGGTAGACAATGAGCAGTTCTTC. Translating it yields CASSLGQGVDNEQFF.

This clonotype has only a few counts. The CDR3 DNA is TGTGCCAGCAGTGAAGCCGGGACATTGAACACCGGGGAGCTGTTTTTT. Protein: CASSEAGTLNTGELFF. This sequence joins TRBV6-1 and TRBJ2-2; a possible D gene is TRBD1 (6 bases). This CDR3 contains 16 residues. Germline V gives CDR1 MNHNS, CDR2 SASEGT. Trimming stripped 0 bases from V and 1 base from J, with 9 bases between.